Following are 8 T cell receptor beta chains from one sample sequenced in a study of long-term antiretroviral therapy in people with HIV. The libraries were made with immunoSEQ v3.0 at survey level. Using immunoSEQ multiplex PCR, the repertoire was profiled, and TCRdb retains in-frame clones only, with some absent. The sample includes 17,000 or so clones, 79% of them seen just once. The input for sequencing was unsorted PBMCs, taken at the start of antiretroviral therapy. Receptors originate from a man aged 25 to 45 with HIV.

The chain uses TRBV10-3 and TRBJ1-5; 8 bases fit TRBD1. J lost 3 bases, V lost 4 bases, and 11 bases had no gene match. There are 17 residues in the CDR3. The germline V gene encodes CDR1 ENHRY and CDR2 SYGVKD. The CDR3 spells CAISVTQGGGPNQPQHF. The CDR3 nucleotides read TGTGCCATCAGTGTAACACAGGGGGGCGGCCCCAATCAGCCCCAGCATTTT.

V is TRBV4-3 and J is TRBJ1-1; 9 bases line up with TRBD1. The length of the CDR3 is 18 residues. Germline V gene lookup returns CDR1 LGHNA and CDR2 YSLEER. With V trimmed by 1 base and J by 0 bases, 9 bases remained unmatched. CDR3 amino acids: CASSQGPGTGYMNTEAFF. CDR3 bases: TGCGCCAGCAGCCAAGGCCCGGGGACAGGGTACATGAACACTGAAGCTTTCTTT.

V gene TRBV30 combines with J gene TRBJ1-3; 8 nucleotides match TRBD1. The length of the CDR3 is 13 residues. Trimming at V came to 5 bases and at J to 2 bases, leaving 2 bases not matched to a gene. Looked up from germline, CDR1 is GTSNPN and CDR2 is SVGIG (reference sequence). The CDR3 loop reads CAWSGGAGNTIYF. CDR3 sequence (DNA): TGTGCCTGGTCAGGGGGCGCTGGAAACACCATATATTTT.

This rearrangement joins TRBV2 to TRBJ2-1; a possible D gene is TRBD2 (5 bases). Trimming shortened V by 3 bases and J by 5 bases, and 11 bases separated the two germline ends. Germline-derived CDR1 and CDR2 are SNHLY and FYNNEI. The CDR3 consists of 14 residues. This CDR3 reads CASSDPSGHNEQFF. CDR3 coding DNA: TGTGCCAGCAGTGACCCGAGCGGCCACAATGAGCAGTTCTTC.

The V gene is TRBV28, the J gene TRBJ2-2; 8 bases align to TRBD2. The junction had 15 bases not matched to a gene; V was cut back by 6 bases and J by 6 bases. This CDR3 comprises 17 residues. Germline V gene sequence: CDR1 MDHEN, CDR2 SYDVKM. CDR3 DNA: TGTGCCAGCAGCCTTAGACCCGGGACTAGGAGCGCCGGGGAGCTGTTTTTT. As protein: CASSLRPGTRSAGELFF.

V and J are TRBV4-3 and TRBJ2-1; no definite D call. Trimming pared 2 bases from V and 5 bases from J, leaving 7 bases between. Germline V gene data show CDR1 as LGHNA and CDR2 as YSLEER. The CDR3 is made up of 13 amino acids. The DNA of the CDR3 is TGCGCCAGCAGCCAACTTGTCCACAATGAGCAGTTCTTC. As protein: CASSQLVHNEQFF.

This clone showed up just a few times. V and J are TRBV7-2 and TRBJ1-2, with 11 bases lining up with TRBD1. V lost 5 bases to trimming and J lost 7 bases; unmatched junction nucleotides: 6. Germline-derived CDR1 and CDR2 are SGHTA and FQGNSA. The CDR3 spans 14 residues. The CDR3 nucleotides are TGTGCCAGCAGCCGGGGACAGGGGGAGTCTGGCTACACCTTC. Its protein product is CASSRGQGESGYTF.

This clone appeared once. The chain recombines TRBV5-1 with TRBJ2-7, with 7 bases aligning to TRBD2. V was pared by 4 bases and J by 7 bases, with 14 bases of the junction left unmatched. The CDR3 covers 15 residues. Looked up from germline, CDR1 is SGHRS and CDR2 is YFSETQ. CDR3 amino acids: CASSLLGGEGSEQYF. CDR3 bases: TGCGCCAGCAGCCTACTGGGCGGGGAGGGTAGTGAGCAGTACTTC.